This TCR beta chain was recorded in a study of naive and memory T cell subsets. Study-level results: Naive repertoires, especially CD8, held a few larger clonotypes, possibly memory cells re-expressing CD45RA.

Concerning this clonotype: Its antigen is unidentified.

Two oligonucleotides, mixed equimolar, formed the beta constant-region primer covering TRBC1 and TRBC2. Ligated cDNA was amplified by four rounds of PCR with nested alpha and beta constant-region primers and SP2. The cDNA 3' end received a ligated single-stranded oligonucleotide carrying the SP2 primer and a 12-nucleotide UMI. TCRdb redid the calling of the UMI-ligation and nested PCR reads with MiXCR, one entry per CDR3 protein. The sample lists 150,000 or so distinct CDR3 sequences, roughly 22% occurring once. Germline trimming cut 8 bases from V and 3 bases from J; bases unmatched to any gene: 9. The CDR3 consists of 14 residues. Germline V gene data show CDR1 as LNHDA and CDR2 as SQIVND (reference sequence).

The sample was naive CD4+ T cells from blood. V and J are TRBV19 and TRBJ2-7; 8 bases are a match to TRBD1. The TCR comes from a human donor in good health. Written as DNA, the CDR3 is TGTGCCAGTCGCCACCGGGACAGGAACTACGAGCAGTACTTC. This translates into CASRHRDRNYEQYF. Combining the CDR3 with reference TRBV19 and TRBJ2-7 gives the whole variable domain DGGITQSPKYLFRKEGQNVTLSCEQNLNHDAMYWYRQDPGQGLRLIYYSQIVNDFQKGDIAEGYSVSREKKESFPLTVTSAQKNPTAFYLCASRHRDRNYEQYFGPGTRLTVT.